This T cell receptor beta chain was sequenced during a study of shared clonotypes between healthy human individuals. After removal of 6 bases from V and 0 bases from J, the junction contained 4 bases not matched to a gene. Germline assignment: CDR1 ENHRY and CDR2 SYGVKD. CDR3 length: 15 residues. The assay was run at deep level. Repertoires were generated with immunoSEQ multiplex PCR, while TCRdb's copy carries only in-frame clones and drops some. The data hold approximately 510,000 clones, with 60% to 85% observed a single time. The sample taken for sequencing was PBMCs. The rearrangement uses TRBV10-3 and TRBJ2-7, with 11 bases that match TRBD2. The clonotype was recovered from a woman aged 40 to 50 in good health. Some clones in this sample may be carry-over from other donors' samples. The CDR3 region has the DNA TGTGCCATCAGGGGGACTAGCGGCACCTCCTACGAGCAGTACTTC. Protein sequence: CAIRGTSGTSYEQYF.